Listed below are T cell receptor beta chains from one sample, sequenced in a study of T-cell memory formation after mild COVID-19. TCRdb redid the calling of the 5' RACE reads with MiXCR, one entry per CDR3 protein. Of 180,000 or so distinct CDR3 sequences listed, 11% were seen once; the top ten hold roughly 3.8%. Input material: PBMCs or a T cell subset sorted from them (not recorded which). All receptors derive from a man aged 18 to 29 who had mild COVID-19 (a few samples of this study predate the infection). Cell type and time point are not known. Both conserved end residues are part of each CDR3. D genes are given only for firm matches. Only some rows state a clone size, as once, few, many or a class for expanded clones.

CDR3 DNA	CDR3 protein	CDR3 length	J gene	D gene	V gene	clone size
TGCGCCAGCAGCTTCGACGGACTAGCAGCGCGCACAGATACGCAGTATTTT	CASSFDGLAARTDTQYF	17	TRBJ2-3	TRBD2	TRBV5-1	few
TGTGCCAGCAGCAAAGTCCCCCACTCCTATAATTCACCCCTCCACTTT	CASSKVPHSYNSPLHF	16	TRBJ1-6	-	TRBV21-1	many
TGTGCCAGCAGTTACTTTGCGGGGGGCCACAATGAGCAGTTCTTC	CASSYFAGGHNEQFF	15	TRBJ2-1	TRBD2	TRBV6-2/TRBV6-3	-
TGCAGTGCTAGACGTCTTCTGGCCGGGGAGCTGTTTTTT	CSARRLLAGELFF	13	TRBJ2-2	-	TRBV20-1	-
TGTGCCAGCAGCCAAGACCGGACTAGCGGGGGGCATGAGCAGTTCTTC	CASSQDRTSGGHEQFF	16	TRBJ2-1	TRBD2	TRBV3-1	few
TGTGCCAGCAGCGACAGGACGAGTAGCACAGATACGCAGTATTTT	CASSDRTSSTDTQYF	15	TRBJ2-3	-	TRBV5-4	many
TGTGCCAGCAGCTTAGCGGGGGGGCCGTTTGGTTATACGCAGTATTTT	CASSLAGGPFGYTQYF	16	TRBJ2-3	-	TRBV7-2	few
TGTGCCAGCACCCCGGACCGTCTAAAGACCCAGTACTTC	CASTPDRLKTQYF	13	TRBJ2-5	-	TRBV7-9	-
TGTGCCAGCGGCACCCTGGGGGGGCACACAGATACGCAGTATTTT	CASGTLGGHTDTQYF	15	TRBJ2-3	-	TRBV12-3/TRBV12-4	-
TGCGCCAGCAGCCGGACTAGCGGGCCAAGCACAGATACGCAGTATTTT	CASSRTSGPSTDTQYF	16	TRBJ2-3	TRBD2	TRBV5-1	-
TGTGCCAGCAGCCCTCGGGGGGATGGTCAGCCCCAGCATTTT	CASSPRGDGQPQHF	14	TRBJ1-5	-	TRBV4-2	few
TGCGCCAGCAGCTTGGGGGGGACAGGGACCTACGAGCAGTACTTC	CASSLGGTGTYEQYF	15	TRBJ2-7	TRBD1	TRBV5-1	-
TGCGCCAGCAGCTTCCAGGGCCTTAGCACAGATACGCAGTATTTT	CASSFQGLSTDTQYF	15	TRBJ2-3	-	TRBV5-1	few
TGCAGCGGAAACAGGTGGGACACTGAAGCTTTCTTT	CSGNRWDTEAFF	12	TRBJ1-1	-	TRBV29-1	many
TGTGCCAGCAGCCAATCCGGACAGGGTAATGAAAAACTGTTTTTT	CASSQSGQGNEKLFF	15	TRBJ1-4	TRBD1	TRBV4-2	-
TGCGCCAGCAGCGGGGGGACAGGGCCCGGGGAGCTGTTTTTT	CASSGGTGPGELFF	14	TRBJ2-2	TRBD1	TRBV5-1	-
TGTGCCAGCAGTCCCGGAGGTAGCGGGTATGCGACCCAGTACTTC	CASSPGGSGYATQYF	15	TRBJ2-5	TRBD2	TRBV27	-
TGTGCCAGCACTCAAAGGGGGCGCGACACTGAAGCTTTCTTT	CASTQRGRDTEAFF	14	TRBJ1-1	TRBD1	TRBV7-2	-
TGTGCCAGCAGCGTAGACGGAATCTCTGGAAACACCATATATTTT	CASSVDGISGNTIYF	15	TRBJ1-3	-	TRBV9	few
TGTGCCAGCAGGTGGGGGCGCGGCCGATACAATGAGCAGTTCTTC	CASRWGRGRYNEQFF	15	TRBJ2-1	-	TRBV12-3/TRBV12-4	-
TGCGCCAGCAGCCAAGATCGTACAGGGAGGGCAGATACGCAGTATTTT	CASSQDRTGRADTQYF	16	TRBJ2-3	-	TRBV4-3	few
TGTGCCAGCAGCTACGGACTAGCGGGAACACAGGCCAAAAACATTCAGTACTTC	CASSYGLAGTQAKNIQYF	18	TRBJ2-4	TRBD2	TRBV7-2	many
TGTGCCAGCAGTTTATGGGGAGCCGAGCAGTACTTC	CASSLWGAEQYF	12	TRBJ2-7	-	TRBV27	few
TGTGCCAGCAGCTTAGACCGAGGCTCCTACAATGAGCAGTTATTC	CASSLDRGSYNEQLF	15	TRBJ2-1	-	TRBV7-2	-
TGTGCCAGCAGCCATCAGTACAGGGGTAAAAACATTCAGTACTTC	CASSHQYRGKNIQYF	15	TRBJ2-4	TRBD1	TRBV5-4	-
TGCAGCGTGGGGGGGCCGAGCACAGATACGCGGTATTTT	CSVGGPSTDTRYF	13	TRBJ2-3	-	TRBV29-1	-
TGTGCCAGCAGTCTACAGACCACAGATACGCAGTATTTT	CASSLQTTDTQYF	13	TRBJ2-3	-	TRBV6-2/TRBV6-3	few
TGCGCCAGCAGCCGGGGGGTTCATAATGAAAAACTGTTTTTT	CASSRGVHNEKLFF	14	TRBJ1-4	-	TRBV5-1	few
TGTGCCAGCAGCGTACAGGGAAGAGACACCGGGGAGCTGTTTTTT	CASSVQGRDTGELFF	15	TRBJ2-2	-	TRBV9	few
TGCGCCAGCAGCTTGAGCGGGGTGGCACAGTACTTC	CASSLSGVAQYF	12	TRBJ2-7	TRBD2	TRBV5-1	few
TGTGCCAGCAGGGAACAGGGGGCGGGGACCCAGTACTTC	CASREQGAGTQYF	13	TRBJ2-5	TRBD1	TRBV12-3/TRBV12-4	-
TGCGCCAGCAGCCAAGACTACCCCGGGGTGGATACGCAGTATTTT	CASSQDYPGVDTQYF	15	TRBJ2-3	-	TRBV4-1	few
TGTGCCAGCGTTACGGACCGTAGCTCCTACAATGAGCAGTTCTTC	CASVTDRSSYNEQFF	15	TRBJ2-1	-	TRBV2	few
TGCGCCAGCAGCCAAGATTTTTGGGTTCGCTATGGCTACACCTTC	CASSQDFWVRYGYTF	15	TRBJ1-2	-	TRBV4-3	many
TGTGCCAGCAGTCCTAACAGGGGGCAGAACACCGGGGAGCTGTTTTTT	CASSPNRGQNTGELFF	16	TRBJ2-2	TRBD1	TRBV7-2	-
TGCGCCAGCAGCGAACAGGAGCTCCTAGGGCAGTTCTTC	CASSEQELLGQFF	13	TRBJ2-1	-	TRBV5-1	-
TGTGCCAGCAGGAGGGGGGGCACTGAAGCTTTCTTT	CASRRGGTEAFF	12	TRBJ1-1	-	TRBV2	medium-sized
TGCGCCAGCAGCTCTACCGGGGTAGGCACAGATACGCAGTATTTT	CASSSTGVGTDTQYF	15	TRBJ2-3	-	TRBV5-1	-
TGTGCCAGCAGCCCCGGGTCCTTGTACGAGCAGTACTTC	CASSPGSLYEQYF	13	TRBJ2-7	-	TRBV7-3	few
TGTGCCAGCAGTGCACTAAGGGTTAGCAATCAGCCCCAGCATTTT	CASSALRVSNQPQHF	15	TRBJ1-5	-	TRBV12-3/TRBV12-4	few
TGTGCCAGCAGCTTGGGTCCGGGACAGCCCGAGCAGTACTTC	CASSLGPGQPEQYF	14	TRBJ2-7	TRBD1	TRBV5-4	-
TGCGCCAGCAGCCCCTATGAAAAGACAGTCTATGGCTACACCTTC	CASSPYEKTVYGYTF	15	TRBJ1-2	-	TRBV5-1	-
TGTGCCAGCAGCTTAGTCGGTCACCCGAACACTGAAGCTTTCTTT	CASSLVGHPNTEAFF	15	TRBJ1-1	-	TRBV7-2	many
TGCAGCGTTGAGTTAGCGGGGAGAACAGATACGCAGTATTTT	CSVELAGRTDTQYF	14	TRBJ2-3	TRBD2	TRBV29-1	few
TGTGCCACCAGCACGGGACAGAGGCAGGATCAGCCCCAGCATTTT	CATSTGQRQDQPQHF	15	TRBJ1-5	TRBD1	TRBV15	few
TGCGCCAGCAGCTTGGGGCCGGTGGACAGGGGAGCGAATGAGCAGTTCTTC	CASSLGPVDRGANEQFF	17	TRBJ2-1	TRBD1	TRBV5-1	few
TGTGCCACCCAGGGTGATACTGAAGCTTTCTTT	CATQGDTEAFF	11	TRBJ1-1	-	TRBV24-1	-
TGTGCCAGCAGCCAAGGAGTCGGGGAGCTGTTTTTT	CASSQGVGELFF	12	TRBJ2-2	-	TRBV3-1	many
TGTGCCAGCAGCTTTGCGCCGGGACAGGGTTATGGCTACACCTTC	CASSFAPGQGYGYTF	15	TRBJ1-2	TRBD1	TRBV7-2	few
TGTGCCAGCAGTGAAGATCGGGGAGATACGCAGTATTTT	CASSEDRGDTQYF	13	TRBJ2-3	-	TRBV2	many
TGCAGTGCAGAAGCGGGGGGAATAGGGACCCAGTACTTC	CSAEAGGIGTQYF	13	TRBJ2-5	TRBD2	TRBV20-1	-
TGCAGTGCTACGACTATGGGAGGGGGCCTAAATTCACCCCTCCACTTT	CSATTMGGGLNSPLHF	16	TRBJ1-6	TRBD1	TRBV20-1	few
TGTGCCAGCAGCCAAGATGGGGCCAGGGCTCCCTATGGCTACACCTTC	CASSQDGARAPYGYTF	16	TRBJ1-2	-	TRBV3-1	-